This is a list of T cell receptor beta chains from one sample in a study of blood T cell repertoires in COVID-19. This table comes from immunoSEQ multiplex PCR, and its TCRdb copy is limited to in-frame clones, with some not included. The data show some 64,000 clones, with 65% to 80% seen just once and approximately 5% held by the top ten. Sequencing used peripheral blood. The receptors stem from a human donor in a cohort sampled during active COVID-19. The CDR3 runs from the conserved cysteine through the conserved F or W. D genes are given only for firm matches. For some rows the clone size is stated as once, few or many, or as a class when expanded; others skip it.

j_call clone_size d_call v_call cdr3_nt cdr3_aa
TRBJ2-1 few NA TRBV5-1 TGCGCCAGCAGCTTAGTAGGACAATTCCTCAATGAGCAGTTCTTC CASSLVGQFLNEQFF
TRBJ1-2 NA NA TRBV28 TGTGCCAGCAGCCGCCAGGGGACTAATGGCTACACCTTC CASSRQGTNGYTF
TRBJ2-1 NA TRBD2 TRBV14 TGTGCCAGCAGCCAAGTAGCGGGGGGGCTGAATGAGCAGTTCTTC CASSQVAGGLNEQFF
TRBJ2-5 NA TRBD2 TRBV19 TGTGCCAGTAGTATAGTCCTAGCGGGGGGGCGCGAGACCCAGTACTTC CASSIVLAGGRETQYF
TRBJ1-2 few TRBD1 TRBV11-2 TGTGCCAGCAGCCCGGTTGCGGGGACAGGCTATGGCTACACCTTC CASSPVAGTGYGYTF
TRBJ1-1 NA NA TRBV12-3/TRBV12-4 TGTGCCAGCACCATCCGGGAGGGCAGTGAAGCTTTCTTT CASTIREGSEAFF
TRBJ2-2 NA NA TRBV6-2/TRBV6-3 TGTGCCAGCAGTTACTTTAACTACCGGAACACCGGGGAGCTGTTTTTT CASSYFNYRNTGELFF
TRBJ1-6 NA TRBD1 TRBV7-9 TGTGCCAGCAGCCAAGGACAGGGAAATTCACCCCTCCACTTT CASSQGQGNSPLHF
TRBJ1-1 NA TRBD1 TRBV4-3 TGCGCCAGTAGAGACAGGGGGTCCCTTGGAGCTTTCTTT CASRDRGSLGAFF
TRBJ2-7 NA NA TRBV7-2 TGTGCCAGCAGCTTAGTGCACGGCTCCTACGAGCAGTACTTC CASSLVHGSYEQYF
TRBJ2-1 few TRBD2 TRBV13 TGTGCCAGCAGTTCCGGCGGGGGGGCAATGAGCTCCTACAATGAGCAGTTCTTC CASSSGGGAMSSYNEQFF
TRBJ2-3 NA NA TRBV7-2 TGTGCCAGCAGCTTAGACGGACTCGGCACAGATACGCAGTATTTT CASSLDGLGTDTQYF
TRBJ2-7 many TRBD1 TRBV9 TGTGCCAGCAGCACGGGACAGGGGTTCGGCGAGCAGTACTTC CASSTGQGFGEQYF
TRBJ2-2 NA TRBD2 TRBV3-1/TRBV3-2 TGTGCCAGCAGCCAAGATGGGACTATTTCCGGGGAGCTGTTTTTT CASSQDGTISGELFF
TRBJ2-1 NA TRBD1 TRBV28 TGTGCCAGCAGGTGGGACAGGGGGCAGGTTGAGCAGTTCTTC CASRWDRGQVEQFF
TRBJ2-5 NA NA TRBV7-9 TGTGCCAGCAGCTCGCGCGGAGGGGAAGGTGAGACCCAGTACTTC CASSSRGGEGETQYF
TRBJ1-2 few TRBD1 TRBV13 TGTGCCAGTAACAGGGGGCCGGACAGCTACACCTTC CASNRGPDSYTF
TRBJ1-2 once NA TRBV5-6 TGTGCCAGCAGCGGCGGGCCCTTCTATGGCTACACCTTC CASSGGPFYGYTF
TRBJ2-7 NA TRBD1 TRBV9 TGTGCCAGCAGCGGTAGGGGGGACAGGGGACACTACGAGCAGTACTTC CASSGRGDRGHYEQYF
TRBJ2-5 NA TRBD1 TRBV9 TGTGCCAGCAGCTTCACAGGGGTTGGGGAGACCCAGTACTTC CASSFTGVGETQYF
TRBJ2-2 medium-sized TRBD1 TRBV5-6 TGTGCCAGCAGCATCCTCGCTGATTGGGACAGAGTCACCGGGGAGCTGTTTTTT CASSILADWDRVTGELFF
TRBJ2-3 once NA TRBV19 TGTGCCAGTAGTATACCTGTGGGACAAACGCCCACAGATACGCAGTATTTT CASSIPVGQTPTDTQYF
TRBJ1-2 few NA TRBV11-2 TGTGCCAGCAGCTTAGGAGGCAGGGCCTATGGCTACACCTTC CASSLGGRAYGYTF
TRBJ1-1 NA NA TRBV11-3 TGTGCCAGCAGTTGGACAAGGAACACTGAAGCTTTCTTT CASSWTRNTEAFF
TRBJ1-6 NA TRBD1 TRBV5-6 TGTGCCAGCAGCTCCGGACAGGGGGCTAATTCACCCCTCCACTTT CASSSGQGANSPLHF
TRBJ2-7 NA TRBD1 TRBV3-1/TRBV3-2 TGTGCCAGCAGCCACGGACAGGGATCCTACGAGCAGTACTTC CASSHGQGSYEQYF
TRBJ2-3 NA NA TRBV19 TGTGCCAGTAGCGTTGCAGATACGCAGTATTTT CASSVADTQYF
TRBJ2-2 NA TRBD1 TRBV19 TGTGCCAGTACAGGGGGCTTATCGAACACCGGGGAGCTGTTTTTT CASTGGLSNTGELFF
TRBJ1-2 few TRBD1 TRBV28 TGTGCCAGCAGTCCAATGACAGGGGGGAGCTATGGCTACACCTTC CASSPMTGGSYGYTF
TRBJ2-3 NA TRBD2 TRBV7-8 TGTGCCAGCAGCTCCGGGACTAACACAGATACGCAGTATTTT CASSSGTNTDTQYF
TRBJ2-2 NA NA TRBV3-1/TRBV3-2 TGTGCCAGCAGCCAAGGGACAGCCAACACCGGGGAGCTGTTTTTT CASSQGTANTGELFF
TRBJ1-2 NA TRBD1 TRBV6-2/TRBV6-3 TGTGCCAGCAGTACAAGGGACAGAGCGAATGGCTACACCTTC CASSTRDRANGYTF
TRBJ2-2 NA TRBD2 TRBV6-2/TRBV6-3 TGTGCCAGCAGTTACTCGTTAGCGGGGGCCAAGAACACCGGGGAGCTGTTTTTT CASSYSLAGAKNTGELFF
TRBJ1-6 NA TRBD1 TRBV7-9 TGTGCCAGCAACAGGGGGCATGTGTCACCCCTCCACTTT CASNRGHVSPLHF
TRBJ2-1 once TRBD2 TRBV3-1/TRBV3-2 TGTGCCAGCAGCCAACGTAACGGGGGGGCGTACAATGAGCAGTTCTTC CASSQRNGGAYNEQFF
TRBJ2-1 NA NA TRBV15 TGTGCCACCAGCAGGCCAACTGAAACGGGACTCCGCTTTGAGCAGTTCTTC CATSRPTETGLRFEQFF
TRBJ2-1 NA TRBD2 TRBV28 TGTGCCAGCAGTTCCAACAGACTAGCGGGGCTAAATGAGCAGTTCTTC CASSSNRLAGLNEQFF
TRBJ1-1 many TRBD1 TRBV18 TGTGCCAGCTCAGCCCAAACAGGGGGCCTTGAAGCTTTCTTT CASSAQTGGLEAFF
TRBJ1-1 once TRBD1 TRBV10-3 TGTGCCACCGGGACAGGGTTGAACACTGAAGCTTTCTTT CATGTGLNTEAFF
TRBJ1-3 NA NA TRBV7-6 TGTGCCAGCAGCTTTCTAGGACAGCTGAGCTCTGGAAACACCATATATTTT CASSFLGQLSSGNTIYF
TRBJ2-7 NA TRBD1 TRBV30 TGTGCCTGGAGTTTGGGTTGGGACAGGTTTATTTCGGGGGCCCACGAGCAGTACTTC CAWSLGWDRFISGAHEQYF
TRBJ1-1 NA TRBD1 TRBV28 TGTGCCAGTACGCGACAGGGGGCGGTTTTCGCTGAAGCTTTCTTT CASTRQGAVFAEAFF
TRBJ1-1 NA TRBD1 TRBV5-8 TGTGCCAGCAGCGAGGGACAGCACCTGAACACTGAAGCTTTCTTT CASSEGQHLNTEAFF
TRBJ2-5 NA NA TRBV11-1 TGTGCCAGCAGCCGGGGGGCTCAAGAGACCCAGTACTTC CASSRGAQETQYF